This TCR beta chain was recovered during a study of T cell responses to AZD1222 COVID-19 vaccine (dated by TCRdb to the early 2020s). Study-level background: AZD1222 recipients given second doses at about 4 weeks or at about 12 weeks were pooled, since spike-specific TCR depth and breadth were not found to differ between the two schedules. A total of about 250 trial participants underwent TCR sequencing, of whom about 210 had received two doses of AZD1222 and about 25 had received two doses of the MenACWY control vaccine. Trial participants were enrolled by age into 18-55, 56-69 and 70-plus year subgroups, with around 150, 28 and 57 TCR-sequenced participants respectively.

The time point tag for this specimen amounts to: baseline before first vaccination. The vaccinee samples were drawn from two UK trials, COV001 and COV002, one of which was a single-blind randomized controlled phase 2/3 trial testing AZD1222 (ChAdOx1 nCoV-19) in healthy adults. For TCRbeta chain sequencing, PBMC samples were collected from trial participants at day 0 and at day 28 after the second dose. Spanning cysteine to phenylalanine, the CDR3 consists of 12 amino acids. Just CDR3 DNA is preserved here, 36 bases in frame from base 1. The germline V gene (reference sequence) provides CDR1 LNHDA and CDR2 SQIVND. Relative to germline, V is 5 bases shorter and J is 8 bases shorter, with 10 bases between their ends. As concerns this clone: Its antigen target is currently unknown. Per-nucleotide qualities are absent, and no much larger clonotype sits a single base away.

Paper-wide results and their limitations: The 56-69-year group was small, and its depth increase did not reach significance, likely because of low power. Epitopes outside the regions mutated in the B.1.351 and B.1.1.7 variants were reportedly recognized by nearly half of the unique spike-specific TCRs. The vaccine-associated CD4 TCRs covered the entire spike protein, and the dominant responses fell in regions 160-218 and 743-854. Participants were mostly white British and included more females than males, and it was suggested by the authors that clonal diversity may have been underestimated. Conclusions about previously exposed vaccinees are limited, since just 6 or 7 AZD1222 recipients were seropositive for SARS-CoV-2 at baseline. Because no day 14 peak-response samples were available, the repertoires could be characterized only after the peak T cell response. After two AZD1222 doses, spike-specific TCR breadth and depth were significantly higher than at day 0 and than in MenACWY recipients.

The CDR3 regions of human TCRbeta chains were analyzed by immunosequencing. From the authors' description of their analysis: TCRs in the repertoires were compared against a reference library of SARS-CoV-2-specific TCRs that had been generated with the MIRA antigen-specificity platform. Breadth was defined as the fraction of unique TCRs that were SARS-CoV-2-associated. Depth was defined as the fraction of total T cells that were SARS-CoV-2-associated. Each spike-specific TCR was assigned to its reactive spike region and to a CD4 or CD8 class using the MIRA data. Log10-transformed breadth and depth values were compared by one-way ANOVA with Sidak's multiple comparisons tests. TCRdb provides this immuneACCESS table in a form limited to in-frame rearrangements. Some clones are lacking; in checked studies, under half of them reflect an unresolved V gene, and why the rest are absent is not known. V and J calls and clone size are given by that table; D and trimming were obtained from the DNA. This sample is represented by 150,000 to 200,000 clones; around 90% of them were singletons. The ten largest clones take up approximately 2% of the sample.

The origin of this receptor is an adult in good health. The sample here was peripheral blood, taken on day 0 of AZD1222 vaccination. The rearranged segments are TRBV19 and TRBJ2-1; the D gene assignment is ambiguous. The CDR3 here reads CASSDRIDEQFF. The DNA sequence is given as TGTGCCAGTAGTGATCGAATCGATGAGCAGTTCTTC.